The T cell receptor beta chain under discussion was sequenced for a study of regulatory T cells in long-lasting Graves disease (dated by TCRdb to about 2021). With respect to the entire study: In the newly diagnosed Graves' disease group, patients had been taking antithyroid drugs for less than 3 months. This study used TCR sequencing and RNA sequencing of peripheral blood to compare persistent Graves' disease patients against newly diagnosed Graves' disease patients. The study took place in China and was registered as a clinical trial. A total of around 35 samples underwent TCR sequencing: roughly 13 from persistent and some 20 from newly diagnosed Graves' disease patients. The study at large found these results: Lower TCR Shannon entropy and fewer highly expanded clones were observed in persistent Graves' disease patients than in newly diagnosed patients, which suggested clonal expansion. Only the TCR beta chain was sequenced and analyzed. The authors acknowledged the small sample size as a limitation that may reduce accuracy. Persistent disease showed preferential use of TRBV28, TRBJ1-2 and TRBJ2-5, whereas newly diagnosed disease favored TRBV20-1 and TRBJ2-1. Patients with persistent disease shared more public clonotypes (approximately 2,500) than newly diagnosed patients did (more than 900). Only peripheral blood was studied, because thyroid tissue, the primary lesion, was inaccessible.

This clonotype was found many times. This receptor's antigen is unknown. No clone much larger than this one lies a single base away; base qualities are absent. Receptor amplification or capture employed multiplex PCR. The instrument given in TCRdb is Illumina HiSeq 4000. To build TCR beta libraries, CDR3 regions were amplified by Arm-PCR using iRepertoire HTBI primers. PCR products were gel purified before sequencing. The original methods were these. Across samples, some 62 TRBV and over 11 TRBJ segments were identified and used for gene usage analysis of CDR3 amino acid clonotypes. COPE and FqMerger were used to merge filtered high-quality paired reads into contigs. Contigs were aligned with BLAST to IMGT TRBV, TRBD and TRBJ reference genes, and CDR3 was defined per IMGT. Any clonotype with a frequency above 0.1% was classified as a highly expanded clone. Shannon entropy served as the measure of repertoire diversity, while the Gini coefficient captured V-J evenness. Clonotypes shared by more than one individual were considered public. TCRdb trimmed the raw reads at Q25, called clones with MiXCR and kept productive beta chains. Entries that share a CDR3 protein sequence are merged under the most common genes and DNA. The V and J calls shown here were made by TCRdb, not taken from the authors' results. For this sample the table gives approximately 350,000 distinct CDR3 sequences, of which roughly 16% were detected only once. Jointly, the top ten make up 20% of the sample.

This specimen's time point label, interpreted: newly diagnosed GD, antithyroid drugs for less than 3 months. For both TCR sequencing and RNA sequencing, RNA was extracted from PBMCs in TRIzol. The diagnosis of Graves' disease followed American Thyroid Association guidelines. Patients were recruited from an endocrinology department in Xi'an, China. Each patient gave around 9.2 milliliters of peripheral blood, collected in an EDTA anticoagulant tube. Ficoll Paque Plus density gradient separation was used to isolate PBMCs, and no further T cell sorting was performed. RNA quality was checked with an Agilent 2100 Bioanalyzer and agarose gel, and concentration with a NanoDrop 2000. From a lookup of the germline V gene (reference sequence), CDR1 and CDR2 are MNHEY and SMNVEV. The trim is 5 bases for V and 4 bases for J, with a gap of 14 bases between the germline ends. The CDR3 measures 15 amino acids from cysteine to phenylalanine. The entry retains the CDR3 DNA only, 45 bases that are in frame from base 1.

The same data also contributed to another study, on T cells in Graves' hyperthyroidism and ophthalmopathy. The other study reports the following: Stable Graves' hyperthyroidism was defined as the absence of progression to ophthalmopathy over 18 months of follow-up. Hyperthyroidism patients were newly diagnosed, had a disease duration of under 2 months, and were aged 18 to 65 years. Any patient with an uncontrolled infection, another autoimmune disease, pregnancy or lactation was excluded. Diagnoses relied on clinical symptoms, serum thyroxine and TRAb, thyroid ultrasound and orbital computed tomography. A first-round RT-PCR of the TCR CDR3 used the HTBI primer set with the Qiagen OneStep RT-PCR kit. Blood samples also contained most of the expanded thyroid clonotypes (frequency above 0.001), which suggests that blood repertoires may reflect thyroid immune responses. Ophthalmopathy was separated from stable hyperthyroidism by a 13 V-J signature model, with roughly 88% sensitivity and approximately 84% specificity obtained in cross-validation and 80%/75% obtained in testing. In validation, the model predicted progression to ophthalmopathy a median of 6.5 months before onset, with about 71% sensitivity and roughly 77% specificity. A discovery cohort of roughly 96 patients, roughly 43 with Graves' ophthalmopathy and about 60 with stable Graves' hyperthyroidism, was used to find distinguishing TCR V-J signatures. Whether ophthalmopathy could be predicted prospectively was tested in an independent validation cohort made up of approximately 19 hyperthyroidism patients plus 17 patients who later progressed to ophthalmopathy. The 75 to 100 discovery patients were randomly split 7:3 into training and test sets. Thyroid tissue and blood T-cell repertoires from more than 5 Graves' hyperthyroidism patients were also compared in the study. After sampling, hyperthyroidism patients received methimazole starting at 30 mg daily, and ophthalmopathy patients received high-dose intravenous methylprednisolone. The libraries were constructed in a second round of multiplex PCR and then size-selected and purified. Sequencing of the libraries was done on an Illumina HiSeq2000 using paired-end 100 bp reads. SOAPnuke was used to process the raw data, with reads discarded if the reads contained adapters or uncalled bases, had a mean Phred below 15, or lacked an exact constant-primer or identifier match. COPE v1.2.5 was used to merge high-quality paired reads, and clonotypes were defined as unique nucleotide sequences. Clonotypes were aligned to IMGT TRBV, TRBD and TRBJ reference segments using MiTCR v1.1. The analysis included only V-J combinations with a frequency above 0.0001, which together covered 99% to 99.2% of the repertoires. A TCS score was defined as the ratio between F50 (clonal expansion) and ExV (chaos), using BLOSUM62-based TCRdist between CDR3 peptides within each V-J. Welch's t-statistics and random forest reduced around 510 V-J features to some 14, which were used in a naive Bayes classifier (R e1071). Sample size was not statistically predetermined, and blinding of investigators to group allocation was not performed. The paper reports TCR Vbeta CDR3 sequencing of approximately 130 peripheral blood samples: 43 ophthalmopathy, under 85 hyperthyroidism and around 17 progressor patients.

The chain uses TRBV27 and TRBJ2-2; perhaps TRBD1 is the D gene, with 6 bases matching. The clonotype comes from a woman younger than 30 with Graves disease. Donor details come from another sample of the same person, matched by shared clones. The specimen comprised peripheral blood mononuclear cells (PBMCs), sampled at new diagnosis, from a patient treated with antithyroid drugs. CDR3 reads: CASSPQGEVTGELFF. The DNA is TGTGCCAGCAGTCCACAGGGAGAGGTCACCGGGGAGCTGTTTTTT.